The clone carrying this T cell receptor (beta chain) has more than one count but fewer than ten. This record belongs to a study of response to subunit inactivated influenza vaccine. In germline, CDR1 is DFQATT, CDR2 SNEGSKA (reference sequence). CDR3 length equals 15 residues. V lost 3 bases and J lost 0; bases outside the gene matches: 3. TCRdb recomputed calls from the RT-PCR reads with MiXCR, one row per CDR3 protein. Among approximately 500,000 distinct CDR3 sequences listed, under 30% were seen once. These same data were also listed under a study on T cells expressing NK-cell markers. That source adds: The TCR beta cDNA came from 5'RACE template switching with UMIs. The authors derived TCR beta repertoires from sorted CD3+CD56+NKG2C+, CD3+CD56+NKG2C- and CD3+CD56-NKG2C+ T cells. Top CD8+ clonotypes included the dominant CD3+CD56+NKG2C+ clonotypes in 5 or 6 donors.

V usage is TRBV20-1 and J usage is TRBJ2-5, with 11 positions matching TRBD2. Sample: CD4+ T cells sorted from PBMCs, taken roughly 13 days after vaccination. This TCR was recovered from a man aged 45-60 years who received an inactivated influenza vaccine. CDR3: CSARRLAGNQETQYF. In DNA, the CDR3 is TGCAGTGCTAGGAGACTAGCGGGAAACCAAGAGACCCAGTACTTC.